Listed below are T cell receptor beta chains from one sample, sequenced in a study of post-analysis software for immune sequencing data. TCRdb re-called the PCR reads through MiXCR, storing one row per CDR3 protein. The sample gives about 820,000 distinct CDR3 sequences, 53% of which show up once; approximately 4.5% is in the top ten. Sequencing was carried out using blood. The receptor source for this set is a girl aged 5 to 17 with multiple sclerosis. Both conserved end residues are part of each CDR3.

j_gene: TRBJ2-7; v_gene: TRBV20-1; CDR3aa: CSATGQSFSYEQYF
j_gene: TRBJ2-1; v_gene: TRBV10-3; CDR3aa: CAIMGQGLFNEQFF
j_gene: TRBJ2-7; v_gene: TRBV20-1; CDR3aa: CSASSSYEQYF
j_gene: TRBJ2-3; v_gene: TRBV11-2; CDR3aa: CASSPGTRIGDTQYF
j_gene: TRBJ2-7; v_gene: TRBV29-1; CDR3aa: CSATDGAGGYTYF
j_gene: TRBJ2-5; v_gene: TRBV7-3; CDR3aa: CASNSTGMSETQYF
j_gene: TRBJ2-7; v_gene: TRBV10-3; CDR3aa: CAIRGDSSSSYEQYF
j_gene: TRBJ2-1; v_gene: TRBV10-3; CDR3aa: CAISETGGRNNEQFF
j_gene: TRBJ2-1; v_gene: TRBV10-3; CDR3aa: CAVSELEAVNEQFF
j_gene: TRBJ2-1; v_gene: TRBV7-3; CDR3aa: CASSLWAGLRNEQFF
j_gene: TRBJ1-2; v_gene: TRBV5-1; CDR3aa: CASSPRPPLDYGYTF
j_gene: TRBJ1-2; v_gene: TRBV29-1; CDR3aa: CSVEVGLGTGDDNYGYTF
j_gene: TRBJ1-2; v_gene: TRBV7-6; CDR3aa: CASSSRDRGYYGYTF
j_gene: TRBJ2-7; v_gene: TRBV10-3; CDR3aa: CAISVRDNSYEQYF
j_gene: TRBJ2-7; v_gene: TRBV5-1; CDR3aa: CASSLVAGEPYEQYF
j_gene: TRBJ2-7; v_gene: TRBV5-5; CDR3aa: CASSPPFRQDYEQYF
j_gene: TRBJ1-1; v_gene: TRBV5-1; CDR3aa: CASSLAGTLNTEAFF
j_gene: TRBJ2-5; v_gene: TRBV5-6; CDR3aa: CASSPVGLAGEETQYF
j_gene: TRBJ2-7; v_gene: TRBV5-1; CDR3aa: CASSLGRSLEGGEQYF
j_gene: TRBJ2-1; v_gene: TRBV5-1; CDR3aa: CASSLGQPDNEQFF
j_gene: TRBJ2-3; v_gene: TRBV20-1; CDR3aa: CSARDFLAGATDTQYF
j_gene: TRBJ2-1; v_gene: TRBV24-1; CDR3aa: CATSASRSAGVGNEQFF
j_gene: TRBJ2-1; v_gene: TRBV7-3; CDR3aa: CASSSRMGSGAYNEQFF
j_gene: TRBJ2-7; v_gene: TRBV20-1; CDR3aa: CSARTQGIYEQYF
j_gene: TRBJ2-5; v_gene: TRBV29-1; CDR3aa: CSVEKGDGTQETQYF
j_gene: TRBJ1-2; v_gene: TRBV20-1; CDR3aa: CSANEDILSLLGGYTF
j_gene: TRBJ2-5; v_gene: TRBV20-1; CDR3aa: CSAQRTAYNEQYF
j_gene: TRBJ1-2; v_gene: TRBV6-5; CDR3aa: CANRTGRLANYGYTF
j_gene: TRBJ1-1; v_gene: TRBV6-4; CDR3aa: CASSRDLNTEAFF
j_gene: -; v_gene: TRBV5-1; CDR3aa: CASSFTGVEQYF
j_gene: TRBJ1-2; v_gene: TRBV4-1; CDR3aa: CASSQATGVMAGYTF
j_gene: TRBJ2-7; v_gene: TRBV5-6; CDR3aa: CASSLEGFYEQYF
j_gene: TRBJ1-2; v_gene: TRBV5-1; CDR3aa: CASSLEAANYGYTF
j_gene: TRBJ1-1; v_gene: TRBV29-1; CDR3aa: CSVNPGSLSGTEAFF
j_gene: TRBJ2-6; v_gene: TRBV29-1; CDR3aa: CSADSRSGANVLTF
j_gene: TRBJ2-5; v_gene: TRBV20-1; CDR3aa: CSARFTSGRGLRETQYF
j_gene: TRBJ1-2; v_gene: TRBV10-3; CDR3aa: CATEDSPNYGYTF
j_gene: TRBJ1-1; v_gene: TRBV29-1; CDR3aa: CSVSDRVGVTEAFF
j_gene: TRBJ2-1; v_gene: TRBV20-1; CDR3aa: CSAPPWGLPYNEQFF
j_gene: TRBJ1-2; v_gene: TRBV18; CDR3aa: CASSGTGEYYGYTF
j_gene: TRBJ2-5; v_gene: TRBV12-3/TRBV12-4; CDR3aa: CASSGTGQETQYF
j_gene: TRBJ2-1; v_gene: TRBV29-1; CDR3aa: CSAGTSGGDEQFF
j_gene: TRBJ2-1; v_gene: TRBV20-1; CDR3aa: CSSLLPGAYNEQFF
j_gene: TRBJ1-2; v_gene: TRBV29-1; CDR3aa: CSVQGTGLTNYGYTF
j_gene: TRBJ1-1; v_gene: TRBV20-1; CDR3aa: CSARAAGGLNTEAFF
j_gene: TRBJ2-7; v_gene: TRBV6-1; CDR3aa: CASSAIQESYEQYF
j_gene: TRBJ2-3; v_gene: TRBV29-1; CDR3aa: CSVKGQGGTDTQYF
j_gene: TRBJ2-7; v_gene: TRBV4-2; CDR3aa: CASSQGLAGGAYEQYF
j_gene: TRBJ2-3; v_gene: TRBV7-9; CDR3aa: CASRLAGLDTQYF
j_gene: TRBJ2-7; v_gene: TRBV2; CDR3aa: CASNIDFSYEQYF
j_gene: TRBJ2-3; v_gene: TRBV5-1; CDR3aa: CASSLVLAGGSTDTQYF
j_gene: TRBJ2-5; v_gene: TRBV20-1; CDR3aa: CSARETRGNKETQYF
j_gene: TRBJ1-1; v_gene: TRBV5-1; CDR3aa: CASSLSRSATEAFF
j_gene: TRBJ2-5; v_gene: TRBV7-9; CDR3aa: CASSFGAGEETQYF
j_gene: TRBJ2-1; v_gene: TRBV7-3; CDR3aa: CASSPTPAVTYNEQFF
j_gene: TRBJ2-1; v_gene: TRBV5-1; CDR3aa: CASSSGVGGPYNEQFF
j_gene: -; v_gene: TRBV20-1; CDR3aa: CSAVGTADLGIGGYEQYF